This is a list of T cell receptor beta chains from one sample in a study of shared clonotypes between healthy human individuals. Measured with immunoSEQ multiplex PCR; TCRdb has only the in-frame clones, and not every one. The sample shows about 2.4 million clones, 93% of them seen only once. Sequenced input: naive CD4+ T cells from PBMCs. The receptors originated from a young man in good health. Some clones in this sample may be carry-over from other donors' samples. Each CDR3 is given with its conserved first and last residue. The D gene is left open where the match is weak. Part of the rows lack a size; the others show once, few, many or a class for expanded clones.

TGTGCCAGCAGCCGAACCCGGGACAGGAGAGAAAAACTGTTTTTT CASSRTRDRREKLFF TRBV7-6 TRBD1 TRBJ1-4 -
TGCGCCAGCAGCTTGGACCCCACAAATGAGCAGTTCTTC CASSLDPTNEQFF TRBV5-1 - TRBJ2-1 once
TGTGCCAGCAGTTTAGGACTAGCGGGACGAGGCTACAATGAGCAGTTCTTC CASSLGLAGRGYNEQFF TRBV27 TRBD2 TRBJ2-1 -
TGTGCCAGTTGCGAGCGGAGCACAGATACGCAGTATTTT CASCERSTDTQYF TRBV28 - TRBJ2-3 -
TGTGCCATCAGGAACGGGGGTGGAAACACCATATATTTT CAIRNGGGNTIYF TRBV10-3 - TRBJ1-3 -
TGTGCCAGCAGCTTAACTGGCGTATACAATGAGCAGTTCTTC CASSLTGVYNEQFF TRBV7-3 - TRBJ2-1 -
TGCAGCGTTGAAGGTGTACCGGGACAGGGGGCTTTCGAGCAGTACTTC CSVEGVPGQGAFEQYF TRBV29-1 TRBD1 TRBJ2-7 -
TGCAGCGTTGGGGCCACACTCCGGGGACAAGGACCTACTAACTATGGCTACACCTTC CSVGATLRGQGPTNYGYTF TRBV29-1 - TRBJ1-2 -
TGTGCCAGCAGCCACGCCCTCGGTCGGACTAGCGAAACCGGGGAGCTGTTTTTT CASSHALGRTSETGELFF TRBV7-9 TRBD2 TRBJ2-2 -
TGCGCCAGCAGCACGGGACAGGCTAACCAAGAGACCCAGTACTTC CASSTGQANQETQYF TRBV5-1 TRBD1 TRBJ2-5 -
TGTGCCAGCAGCCTCAGCTCCTACAATGAGCAGTTCTTC CASSLSSYNEQFF TRBV7-9 - TRBJ2-1 -
TGTGCCAGCAGTTTGTATAATTCACCCCTCCACTTT CASSLYNSPLHF TRBV27 - TRBJ1-6 -
TGTGCCAGCAGTCCCCTAGCGGGAGGGCCCTACGAGCAGTACTTC CASSPLAGGPYEQYF TRBV25-1 TRBD2 TRBJ2-7 -
TGTGCCAGCTCACCGGGGCTCCAAGAGACCCAGTACTTC CASSPGLQETQYF TRBV18 - TRBJ2-5 -
TGTGCCAGCTCACCGTCTAGGAGCACAGATACGCAGTATTTT CASSPSRSTDTQYF TRBV18 - TRBJ2-3 -
TGTGCCAGCAGCCCGGGGCGGGTACAAGAGACCCAGTACTTC CASSPGRVQETQYF TRBV2 - TRBJ2-5 -
TGTGCCATCACAGGACAGGGGGCTAACTATGGCTACACCTTC CAITGQGANYGYTF TRBV10-3 TRBD1 TRBJ1-2 -
TGTGCCAGCAGCCCCCGACTCTCGACCCATGAGCAGTTCTTC CASSPRLSTHEQFF TRBV7-2 - TRBJ2-1 -
TGTGCCAGGGAGAGCGGGAGCCAAGAGACCCAGTACTTC CARESGSQETQYF TRBV13 TRBD2 TRBJ2-5 -
TGTGCCAGCAGCGCTGGACAGAGGGCCTACGAGCAGTACTTC CASSAGQRAYEQYF TRBV9 - TRBJ2-7 -
TGTGCCAGCAGCCAATTTACTTCACTTTACACCGGGGAGCTGTTTTTT CASSQFTSLYTGELFF TRBV14 - TRBJ2-2 -
TGTGCCAGCAAAGGGACAGGGGGGTCCTACGAGCAGTACTTC CASKGTGGSYEQYF TRBV28 TRBD1 TRBJ2-7 -
TGTGCCAGCAGTAGGACAGGGAGCTCCTACGAGCAGTACTTC CASSRTGSSYEQYF TRBV6-1 TRBD1 TRBJ2-7 -
TGTGCCAGCAGCTTAGCCCCGAGGGTTTACCAAGAGACCCAGTACTTC CASSLAPRVYQETQYF TRBV7-6 - TRBJ2-5 -
TGTGCCAGCACCGCACAGGGGGCCGTCGAGACCCAGTACTTC CASTAQGAVETQYF TRBV28 TRBD1 TRBJ2-5 -
TGTGCCAGTGGGGCCCCGGGACAGGGGACGAACGAGCAGTACTTC CASGAPGQGTNEQYF TRBV6-5 TRBD1 TRBJ2-7 once
TGCGCCAGCAGCGCGGCGGCTAGCGGGAAGTCAAATGAGCAGTACTTC CASSAAASGKSNEQYF TRBV5-1 TRBD2 TRBJ2-7 -
TGTGCCACCAGCAGAGTGACGGGCGGGTCAGCAGATACGCAGTATTTT CATSRVTGGSADTQYF TRBV15 - TRBJ2-3 -
TGTGCCTGGAGTGTCCCGGGCAGGGCTCTCACTGAAGCTTTCTTT CAWSVPGRALTEAFF TRBV30 - TRBJ1-1 -
TGTGCCAGCACCAGGACAGGGACCCCCTACAATGAGCAGTTCTTC CASTRTGTPYNEQFF TRBV5-6 TRBD1 TRBJ2-1 -